This passage covers 30 T cell receptor beta chains from one sample sequenced in a study of vaccination and CD4 T cells after COVID-19. The Oncomine TCR Beta short-read assay sequenced DNA from cultured CD4+ T cells. Each CDR3 protein is one row after TCRdb ran MiXCR on the PCR reads. This sample has more than 6,500 distinct CDR3 sequences, with 55% to 75% found just once. These receptors have no identified antigens. Treatment specified: roughly 11-day PBMC culture with coronavirus spike peptide pools or control peptides (ViraFEST assay). Sample: CD4+ T cells from blood, cultured in vitro. The receptors were sampled from a human donor who had recovered from COVID-19.

This chain links TRBV7-9 with TRBJ1-6; D gene unclear. The germline V gene has CDR1 SEHNR and CDR2 FQNEAQ (reference sequence). Trimming took off 1 base at V and 5 bases at J, with 12 bases between the two ends. This CDR3 comprises 16 residues. The CDR3 region has the DNA TGTGCCAGCAGCTTAGGGTTCCGCCCGGATAATTCACCCCTCCACTTT. Translation: CASSLGFRPDNSPLHF. Variable domain in full (rest from reference TRBV7-9 and TRBJ1-6): DTGVSQNPRHKITKRGQNVTFRCDPISEHNRLYWYRQTLGQGPEFLTYFQNEAQLEKSRLLSDRFSAERPKGSFSTLEIQRTEQGDSAMYLCASSLGFRPDNSPLHFGNGTRLTVT.

This clonotype was seen more than once but under ten times. This sequence joins TRBV27 and TRBJ2-7; 7 nucleotides align to TRBD2. Trimming cost V 3 bases and J 3 bases; bases outside gene matches: 11. This CDR3 spans 16 amino acids. Looked up from germline, CDR1 is MNHEY and CDR2 is SMNVEV (reference sequence). The CDR3 bases are TGTGCCAGCAGTTTTTCGGCGGAGCGGGACCTCTACGAGCAGTACTTC. As protein: CASSFSAERDLYEQYF.

There are a few counts of this clonotype. The V and J genes are TRBV27 and TRBJ1-5, with 10 nucleotides matching TRBD1. This CDR3 region has 14 residues. V shed 4 bases, J shed 7 bases, and the junction held 4 bases outside the gene matches. Germline loops: CDR1 MNHEY, CDR2 SMNVEV (reference sequence). As DNA, the CDR3 is TGTGCCAGCAGTTCGGGACAGGGGTGGCAGCCCCAGCATTTT. Its translation is CASSSGQGWQPQHF.

CDR3 protein: CSVGVPGRNYGYTF. In DNA, the CDR3 is TGCAGCGTTGGCGTTCCGGGTAGGAACTATGGCTACACCTTC. This chain links TRBV29-1 with TRBJ1-2; D gene uncertain. The V gene's germline CDR1 is SQVTM and CDR2 ANQGSEA. The CDR3 spans 14 residues. V gave up 4 bases and J gave up 2 bases, with 14 bases separating them.

This clonotype has just a few counts. The rearrangement uses TRBV2 and TRBJ2-2; 8 bases match TRBD1. The CDR3 covers 18 residues. The germline V gene encodes CDR1 SNHLY and CDR2 FYNNEI. After removal of 6 bases from V and 4 bases from J, the junction contained 16 bases not matched to a gene. The CDR3 sequence is CASRPRTGLTRSTGELFF. The CDR3 DNA reads as TGTGCCAGCAGACCTAGGACAGGGCTCACACGAAGCACCGGGGAGCTGTTTTTT.

The genes are TRBV20-1 and TRBJ2-7; a weak D match, TRBD2 (5 bases). The germline V gene has CDR1 DFQATT and CDR2 SNEGSKA (reference sequence). V lost 1 base to trimming and J lost 4 bases, with 11 bases between them. CDR3 length equals 13 residues. CDR3: CSARAGGRYEQYF. Written as DNA, the CDR3 is TGCAGTGCTAGAGCTGGCGGGCGGTACGAGCAGTACTTC.

This rearrangement joins TRBV12-3 or TRBV12-4 to TRBJ2-3; D is uncertain. Trimming removed 5 bases at V and 7 bases at J, with 16 bases between. This CDR3 contains 14 residues. The chain's CDR3 is CASSPRSDGHTQYF. CDR3 nucleotide sequence: TGTGCCAGCAGTCCCCGCTCTGACGGCCATACGCAGTATTTT.

The V call is TRBV7-9, the J call TRBJ1-1; perhaps TRBD1 as D (5 bases). The CDR3 runs 15 residues. Germline V gene lookup returns CDR1 SEHNR and CDR2 FQNEAQ (reference sequence). V was pared by 1 base and J by 1 base, with 10 bases between. Here the CDR3 reads CASSLGPTENTEAFF. The DNA for the CDR3 is TGTGCCAGCAGCTTAGGCCCGACAGAGAACACTGAAGCTTTCTTT.

This chain joins TRBV30 and TRBJ1-2, with D perhaps TRBD1 (5 bases). Trimming cost V 0 bases and J 6 bases, with 11 bases left between them. Germline V gene lookup returns CDR1 GTSNPN and CDR2 SVGIG (reference sequence). The CDR3 contains 13 residues. CDR3 coding DNA: TGTGCCTGGAGTGTGCAGGGTACAAATGGCTACACCTTC. Amino acids: CAWSVQGTNGYTF. Combining the CDR3 with reference TRBV30 and TRBJ1-2 gives the whole variable domain SQTIHQWPATLVQPVGSPLSLECTVEGTSNPNLYWYRQAAGRGLQLLFYSVGIGQISSEVPQNLSASRPQDRQFILSSKKLLLSDSGFYLCAWSVQGTNGYTFGSGTRLTVV.

The rearrangement links TRBV18 to TRBJ1-1; 8 bases agree with TRBD1. V shed 2 bases and J 6 bases; nucleotides not matched to a gene: 11. CDR3 length equals 16 residues. Germline CDR1 reads KGHSH; CDR2 reads LQKENI. CDR3 amino acids: CASSPSGTGPSAEAFF. The CDR3 region has the DNA TGTGCCAGCTCACCATCAGGGACAGGACCATCCGCTGAAGCTTTCTTT.

This chain uses TRBV20-1 with TRBJ2-1; 7 bases are a match to TRBD2. The CDR3 extends over 14 amino acids. V trimming: 0 bases; J trimming: 8 bases; junction bases outside the gene matches: 7. Germline lookup yields CDR1 DFQATT and CDR2 SNEGSKA (reference sequence). This CDR3 reads CSARDPSGWDEQFF. CDR3 coding DNA: TGCAGTGCTAGAGATCCTAGCGGATGGGATGAGCAGTTCTTC.

V and J are TRBV6-1 and TRBJ1-4; 9 positions agree with TRBD1. The CDR3 is made up of 15 amino acids. V gave up 7 bases and J gave up 10 bases; unmatched junction bases: 13. Germline V gene sequence: CDR1 MNHNS, CDR2 SASEGT. In nucleotides, the CDR3 is TGTGCCAGCACCTCACGGACAGGGGTGGGTGGAAAACTGTTTTTT. Translation gives CASTSRTGVGGKLFF.

The chain combines TRBV28 with TRBJ1-2; unclear D gene. This CDR3 comprises 14 residues. Germline CDR1 is MDHEN and CDR2 is SYDVKM. V gave up 6 bases and J gave up 1 base, with 12 bases separating them. The CDR3 region is CASSEHSINYGYTF. Here the CDR3 DNA reads TGTGCCAGCAGCGAGCACAGCATTAACTATGGCTACACCTTC.

The V gene is TRBV6-1, the J gene TRBJ2-7; tentatively, D is TRBD1 (5 bases). The CDR3 extends over 15 amino acids. V shed 10 bases and J shed 6 bases, with 25 bases lying between them. Germline-derived CDR1 and CDR2 are MNHNS and SASEGT. The CDR3 DNA follows: TGTGCCACCAAGGGGTCGCAGGTTACCTTAGGCGAGCAGTACTTC. It translates to CATKGSQVTLGEQYF.

V and J are TRBV6-2 or TRBV6-3 and TRBJ2-7; 10 bases agree with TRBD2. This CDR3 region has 16 residues. CDR1 is MNHEY, CDR2 SVGEGT, per germline. V shed 0 bases and J 3 bases; nucleotides not matched to a gene: 5. The CDR3 spells CASSYSRLAGVYEQYF. CDR3 coding DNA: TGTGCCAGCAGTTACTCGAGGCTAGCGGGGGTCTACGAGCAGTACTTC.

The sample holds a few counts of this clonotype. V usage is TRBV20-1 and J usage is TRBJ2-1, with D hard to call. The CDR3 contains 13 residues. V dropped 4 bases and J dropped 2 bases, with 9 bases sitting between them. The germline CDR1 and CDR2 sequences are DFQATT and SNEGSKA (reference sequence). CDR3: CSAKKGTYNEQFF. CDR3 DNA sequence: TGCAGTGCTAAGAAGGGTACCTACAATGAGCAGTTCTTC.

The CDR3 protein is CASRYNPDSLQFF. CDR3 DNA: TGTGCCAGCAGGTACAACCCGGACAGTTTGCAGTTCTTC. The V gene is TRBV7-3, the J gene TRBJ2-1; D is perhaps TRBD1 (6 bases). Trimming cost V 6 bases and J 12 bases, with 18 bases left between them. The CDR3 is 13 residues long. Germline CDR1 SGHTA, CDR2 FQGTGA.

The chain combines TRBV5-4 with TRBJ2-2; 7 bases agree with TRBD2. Trimming at V came to 3 bases and at J to 1 base, leaving 3 bases not matched to a gene. This CDR3 is 15 amino acids long. Germline loops: CDR1 SGHNT, CDR2 YYREEE (reference sequence). The CDR3 nucleotides are TGTGCCAGCAGCTCGAAGCGGGAGAACACCGGGGAGCTGTTTTTT. It encodes CASSSKRENTGELFF.

The V call is TRBV2, the J call TRBJ1-1; 7 bases agree with TRBD1. This CDR3 is built from 13 residues. With 9 bases clipped from V and 1 base from J, the junction kept 5 bases outside the gene matches. Germline loops: CDR1 SNHLY, CDR2 FYNNEI. CDR3 in DNA: TGTGCCAGTAGGGACAGACAGAACACTGAAGCTTTCTTT. Encoded protein: CASRDRQNTEAFF.

The table lists this clonotype with a few counts. The J gene is TRBJ1-3, the V gene TRBV7-2; no definite D call. Germline CDR1 SGHTA, CDR2 FQGNSA. The ends were cut back, 7 bases at V and 2 bases at J, with 15 bases in the middle. CDR3 size: 15 residues. CDR3 DNA: TGTGCCAGCACCGAAGATGGGAAGGCTGGAAACACCATATATTTT. Protein product: CASTEDGKAGNTIYF.

The chain combines TRBV12-3 or TRBV12-4 with TRBJ2-6; D remains ambiguous. The CDR3 is made up of 17 amino acids. V was pared by 7 bases and J by 0 bases, with 16 bases between. CDR3 in DNA: TGTGCCAGCACCCCGGACCGAAGTTACTCTGGGGCCAACGTCCTGACTTTC. Translated, it gives CASTPDRSYSGANVLTF.

The V call is TRBV7-9, the J call TRBJ1-1; perhaps TRBD1 as D (6 bases). This CDR3 is 13 amino acids long. Per the germline V gene, CDR1 is SEHNR and CDR2 is FQNEAQ (reference sequence). V was pared by 4 bases and J by 7 bases, with 13 bases between. CDR3 sequence: CASSSGQTNEAFF. CDR3 sequence (DNA): TGTGCCAGCAGCTCCGGACAGACTAATGAAGCTTTCTTT.

J is TRBJ2-2 and V is TRBV7-3; 7 bases are a match to TRBD1. CDR3 length: 13 amino acids. The V gene's germline CDR1 is SGHTA and CDR2 FQGTGA. V lost 5 bases, J lost 7 bases, and 4 bases stayed unmatched. This CDR3 is CASSIPGGGELFF. The CDR3 bases are TGTGCCAGCAGCATCCCAGGGGGCGGGGAGCTGTTTTTT.

The V gene is TRBV7-8, the J gene TRBJ1-1, with a tentative D call TRBD1 (5 bases). The V end was cut by 5 bases, the J end by 4 bases, with 8 bases between. The V gene's germline CDR1 is SGHVS and CDR2 FQNEAQ. The CDR3 runs to 12 residues. Here the CDR3 reads CASSPTGTEAFF. The CDR3 DNA reads TGTGCCAGCAGCCCCACAGGCACTGAAGCTTTCTTT.

The chain combines TRBV7-8 with TRBJ1-2; D might be TRBD1 (5 bases). Trimming cost V 5 bases and J 2 bases, with 15 bases left between them. CDR3 length: 15 residues. The germline V gene encodes CDR1 SGHVS and CDR2 FQNEAQ. In nucleotides, the CDR3 is TGTGCCAGCAGCCCTAGGGAGGGGTTCAACTATGGCTACACCTTC. It translates to CASSPREGFNYGYTF.

The chain combines TRBV11-2 with TRBJ2-3; D is unresolved. The CDR3 runs 13 residues. CDR1 and CDR2 from the germline V gene are SGHAT and FQNNGV. Trimming left V 8 bases short and J 1 base short, with 10 bases between. The CDR3 sequence is CASRPAGTDTQYF. CDR3 bases: TGTGCCAGCCGTCCTGCAGGCACAGATACGCAGTATTTT.

This rearrangement joins TRBV6-5 to TRBJ2-1; D perhaps matches TRBD1 (6 bases). Germline CDR1 and CDR2: MNHEY and SVGAGI. Deletions cut 3 bases from V and 6 bases from J, with 12 bases between. The CDR3 consists of 14 residues. In nucleotides, the CDR3 is TGTGCCAGCAGTTATCACGCAGGGGCCAATGAGCAGTTCTTC. This codes for CASSYHAGANEQFF.

Regarding this clonotype: Mismatch with germline at one junction end may stem from a read error. The chain links TRBV6-5 to TRBJ1-2, with D possibly TRBD1 on 6 matching bases. The germline gives CDR1 MNHEY, CDR2 SVGAGI. The CDR3 covers 15 residues. CDR3 sequence reads: CASSSTATGLYGYAF. For the CDR3, the DNA is TGTGCCAGCAGTTCAACTGCAACAGGGTTGTATGGCTACGCCTTC.

V usage is TRBV19 and J usage is TRBJ1-4, with D tentatively TRBD1 (5 bases). Germline CDR1 LNHDA, CDR2 SQIVND (reference sequence). The CDR3 runs 12 residues. Trimming removed 2 bases at V and 10 bases at J, with 8 bases between. CDR3 sequence (DNA): TGTGCCAGTAGTATACCTCAGGGAAAACTGTTTTTT. This gives the protein CASSIPQGKLFF.

A few counts support this clonotype. This sequence joins TRBV2 and TRBJ1-5; D not certain. CDR1 is SNHLY, CDR2 FYNNEI, per germline. This CDR3 spans 15 amino acids. V was trimmed by 4 bases and J by 3 bases, leaving 13 bases between them. The chain's CDR3 is CASSGFNSLNQPQHF. The DNA of the CDR3 is TGTGCCAGCAGTGGATTCAACAGCCTCAATCAGCCCCAGCATTTT. The entire variable domain, with the rest obtained from reference TRBV2 and TRBJ1-5, is as follows: EPEVTQTPSHQVTQMGQEVILRCVPISNHLYFYWYRQILGQKVEFLVSFYNNEISEKSEIFDDQFSVERPDGSNFTLKIRSTKLEDSAMYFCASSGFNSLNQPQHFGDGTRLSIL.